This TCR beta chain stems from a study of tissue T cells after allogeneic stem cell transplantation. Overall study: Pathologist H&E review favored samples with visible lymphocytes for sequencing among multiple samples.

CDR3 length equals 11 residues. Germline loops: CDR1 KGHDR, CDR2 SFDVKD. Trimming removed 6 bases at V and 4 bases at J, with 4 bases between. CDR3 sequences, V/J genes, frequencies and template counts came from survey-depth TCRbeta sequencing. The data were produced by immunoSEQ multiplex PCR, yet TCRdb's version contains in-frame clones alone and is incomplete. In the table there are 4,100 or so clones, just under 75% of which are singletons. Overall study results and limits: Anatomically similar tissues had similar TCR repertoires within each patient.

Regarding this clone: What it binds is unknown. Other DNA variants within this sample encode the same CDR3.

Sample: left colon tissue, taken at autopsy. This clonotype was obtained from a woman aged 18-49 years with breast cancer. The chain recombines TRBV24-1 with TRBJ2-3; no reliable D call. Written as DNA, the CDR3 is TGTGCCACCAGTCAGTCAGATACGCAGTATTTT. Translated: CATSQSDTQYF.